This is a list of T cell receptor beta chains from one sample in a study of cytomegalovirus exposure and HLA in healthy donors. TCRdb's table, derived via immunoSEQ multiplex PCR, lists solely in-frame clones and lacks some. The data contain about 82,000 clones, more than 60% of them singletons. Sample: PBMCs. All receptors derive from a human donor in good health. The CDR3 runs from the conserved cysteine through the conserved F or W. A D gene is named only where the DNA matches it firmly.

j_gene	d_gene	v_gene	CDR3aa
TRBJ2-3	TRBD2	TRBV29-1	CSAITISGGTDTQYF
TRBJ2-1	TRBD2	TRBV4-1	CASSQDWASGGNNEQFF
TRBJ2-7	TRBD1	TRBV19	CASSMWQGARANEQYF
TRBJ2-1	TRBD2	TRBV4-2	CASSQDGLGLKSGQFF
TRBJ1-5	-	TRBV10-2	CASGQLPNQPQHF
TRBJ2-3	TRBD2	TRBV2	CASNDGGGPDTQYF
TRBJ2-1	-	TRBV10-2	CASSAAGSVSYNEQFF
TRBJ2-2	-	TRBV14	CASSPTGALTGELFF
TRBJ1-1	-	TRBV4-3	CASSQDLEPTEAFF
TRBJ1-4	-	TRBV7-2	CASSPGLRLEKLFF
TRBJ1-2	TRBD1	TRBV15	CATSSKSGTATYGYTF
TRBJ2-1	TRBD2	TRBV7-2	CASSQSSGVGYNEQFF
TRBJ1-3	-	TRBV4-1	CASSPRQANSGNTIYF
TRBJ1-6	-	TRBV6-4	CASSDLGSPGSPLHF
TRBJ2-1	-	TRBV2	CASSGPGGGYSYNEQFF
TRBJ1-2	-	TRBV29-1	CSVEEEEGAGGYTF
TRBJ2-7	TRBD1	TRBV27	CASSKDRGYEQYF
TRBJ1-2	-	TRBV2	CASSEYGDYYGYPF
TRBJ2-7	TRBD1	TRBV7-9	CASSLVQGAYEQYF
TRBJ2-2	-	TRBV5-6	CASISGFGELFF
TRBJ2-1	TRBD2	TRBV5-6	CASSLTSGGVHNEQFF
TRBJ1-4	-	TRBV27	CASSSWGVATNEKLFF